Listed below are T cell receptor beta chains from one sample, sequenced in a study of cytomegalovirus exposure and HLA in healthy donors. Libraries were prepared by immunoSEQ multiplex PCR; TCRdb keeps only in-frame clonotypes and omits some of them. The sample holds roughly 120,000 clones; around three quarters are singletons and the top ten take less than 4%. Source material: PBMCs. These receptor sequences come from a woman in her twenties or thirties in good health and CMV-seropositive. Each CDR3 is given with its conserved first and last residue. The D gene is left open where the match is weak. Only part of the rows carry a size: once, few, many, or a class if the clone is expanded.

V gene	D gene	clone size	J gene	CDR3 protein	CDR3 DNA
TRBV7-9	TRBD2	-	TRBJ2-3	CASSAGLAALQYF	TGTGCCAGCAGCGCCGGACTAGCGGCACTTCAGTATTTT
TRBV28	TRBD1	-	TRBJ1-5	CASRRDRDYNQPQHF	TGTGCCAGCAGAAGGGACAGGGACTACAATCAGCCCCAGCATTTT
TRBV5-4	-	-	TRBJ1-2	CASSPTGSPFPYGYTF	TGTGCCAGCAGCCCTACAGGGTCTCCTTTCCCTTATGGCTACACCTTC
TRBV27	TRBD1	few	TRBJ2-1	CASSSMGQESSEQFF	TGTGCCAGCAGTTCCATGGGACAGGAGAGCAGTGAGCAGTTCTTC
TRBV15	-	-	TRBJ1-3	CATSRIQVSGNTIYF	TGTGCCACCAGCAGGATACAGGTCTCTGGAAACACCATATATTTT
TRBV7-9	TRBD2	-	TRBJ2-3	CASSPGTSGGPTNTDTQYF	TGTGCCAGCAGCCCCGGGACTAGCGGGGGGCCCACTAACACAGATACGCAGTATTTT
TRBV28	-	-	TRBJ2-7	CASSPAFGTAGEQYF	TGTGCCAGCAGTCCCGCCTTCGGCACGGCAGGGGAGCAGTACTTC
TRBV11-2	TRBD2	few	TRBJ2-1	CASSSHGGGSYNEQFF	TGTGCCAGCAGCTCCCATGGGGGGGGGTCCTACAATGAGCAGTTCTTC
TRBV15	TRBD2	-	TRBJ2-1	CATSRDGGLAGGPNEQFF	TGTGCCACCAGCAGAGATGGGGGACTAGCGGGGGGGCCCAATGAGCAGTTCTTC
TRBV7-2	-	once	TRBJ2-1	CASSLVGSSYNEQFF	TGTGCCAGCAGCTTAGTGGGGAGCTCCTACAATGAGCAGTTCTTC
TRBV2	-	-	TRBJ1-6	CASSAESSYNSPLHF	TGTGCCAGCAGTGCGGAGAGCTCCTATAATTCACCCCTCCACTTT
TRBV23-1	TRBD1	-	TRBJ1-4	CASSHLGQGLGKLFF	TGCGCCAGCAGTCACCTGGGACAGGGACTGGGAAAACTGTTTTTT
TRBV11-2	TRBD2	-	TRBJ2-7	CASSSLAGGPYEQYF	TGTGCCAGCAGCTCGCTAGCGGGGGGCCCCTACGAGCAGTACTTC
TRBV27	-	-	TRBJ2-3	CASSIRQDMEDTQYF	TGTGCCAGCAGTATCCGACAGGACATGGAAGATACGCAGTATTTT
TRBV4-3	-	-	TRBJ1-6	CASSQDLSSYNSPLHF	TGCGCCAGCAGCCAAGATCTTAGCTCCTATAATTCACCCCTCCACTTT
TRBV29-1	-	few	TRBJ2-7	CSVDTRNSYEQYF	TGCAGCGTTGACACAAGAAACTCCTACGAGCAGTACTTC
TRBV5-3	TRBD1	-	TRBJ2-7	CARSLGQVNEQYF	TGTGCCAGAAGCTTAGGACAGGTAAACGAGCAGTACTTC
TRBV5-1	-	-	TRBJ2-5	CASSLLANVRETQYF	TGCGCCAGCAGCTTATTAGCCAACGTTAGGGAGACCCAGTACTTC
TRBV7-9	-	-	TRBJ2-2	CASSQDSAILGELFF	TGTGCCAGCAGCCAAGACAGTGCGATTCTCGGGGAGCTGTTTTTT
TRBV5-6	-	-	TRBJ1-5	CASSFAGGWQPQHF	TGTGCCAGCAGCTTCGCCGGGGGGTGGCAGCCCCAGCATTTT
TRBV19	-	-	TRBJ2-1	CASSYSNSYNEQFF	TGTGCCAGTAGTTATAGCAACTCCTACAATGAGCAGTTCTTC